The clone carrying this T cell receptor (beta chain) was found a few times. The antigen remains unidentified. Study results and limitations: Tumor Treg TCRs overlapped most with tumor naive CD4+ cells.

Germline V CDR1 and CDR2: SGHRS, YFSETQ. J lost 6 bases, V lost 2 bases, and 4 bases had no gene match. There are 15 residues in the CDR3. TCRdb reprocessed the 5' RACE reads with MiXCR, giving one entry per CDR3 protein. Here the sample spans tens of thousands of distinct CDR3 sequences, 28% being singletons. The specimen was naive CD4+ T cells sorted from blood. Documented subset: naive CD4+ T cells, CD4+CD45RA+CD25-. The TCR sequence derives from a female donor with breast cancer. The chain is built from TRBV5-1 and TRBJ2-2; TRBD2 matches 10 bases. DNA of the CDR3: TGCGCCAGCAGCTTTGAAGCGGGGGGGCCCGGGGAGCTGTTTTTT. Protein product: CASSFEAGGPGELFF.